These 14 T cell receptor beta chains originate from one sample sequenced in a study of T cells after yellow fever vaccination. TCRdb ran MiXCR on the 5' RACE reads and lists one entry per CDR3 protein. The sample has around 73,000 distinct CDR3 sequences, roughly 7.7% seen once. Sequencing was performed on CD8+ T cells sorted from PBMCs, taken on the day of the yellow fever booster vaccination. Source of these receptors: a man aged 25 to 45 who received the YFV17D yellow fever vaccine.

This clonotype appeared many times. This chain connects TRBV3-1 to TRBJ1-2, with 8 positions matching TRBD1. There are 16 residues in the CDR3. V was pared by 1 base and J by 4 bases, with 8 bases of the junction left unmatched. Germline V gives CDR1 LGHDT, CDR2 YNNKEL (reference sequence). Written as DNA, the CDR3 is TGTGCCAGCAGCCAAGGACAGGGGAAATCGAGCTATGGCTACACCTTC. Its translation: CASSQGQGKSSYGYTF. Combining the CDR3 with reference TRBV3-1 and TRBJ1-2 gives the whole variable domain DTAVSQTPKYLVTQMGNDKSIKCEQNLGHDTMYWYKQDSKKFLKIMFSYNNKELIINETVPNRFSPKSPDKAHLNLHINSLELGDSAVYFCASSQGQGKSSYGYTFGSGTRLTVV.

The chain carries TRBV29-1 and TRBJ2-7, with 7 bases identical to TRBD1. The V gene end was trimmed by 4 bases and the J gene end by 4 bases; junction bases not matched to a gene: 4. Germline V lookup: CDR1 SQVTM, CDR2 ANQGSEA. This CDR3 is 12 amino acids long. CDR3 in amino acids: CSVGDSGYEQYF. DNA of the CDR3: TGCAGCGTTGGGGACAGCGGTTACGAGCAGTACTTC.

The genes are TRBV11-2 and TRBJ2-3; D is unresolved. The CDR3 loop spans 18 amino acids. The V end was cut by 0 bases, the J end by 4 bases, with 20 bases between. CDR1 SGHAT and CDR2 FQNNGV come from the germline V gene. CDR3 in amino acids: CASSLEPRAMVSADTQYF. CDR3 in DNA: TGTGCCAGCAGCTTAGAACCCCGCGCGATGGTTTCTGCAGATACGCAGTATTTT.

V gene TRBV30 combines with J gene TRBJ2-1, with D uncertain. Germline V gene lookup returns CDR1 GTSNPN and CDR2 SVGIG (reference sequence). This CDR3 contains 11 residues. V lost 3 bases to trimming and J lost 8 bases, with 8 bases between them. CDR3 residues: CAWREADEQFF. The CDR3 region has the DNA TGTGCCTGGAGAGAAGCTGATGAGCAGTTCTTC.

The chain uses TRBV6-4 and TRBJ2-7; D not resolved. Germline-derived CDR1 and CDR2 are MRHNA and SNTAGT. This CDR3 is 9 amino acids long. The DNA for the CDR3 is TGTGCCAGCAGTGTTTTCTCGGTAGTC. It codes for CASSVFSVV.

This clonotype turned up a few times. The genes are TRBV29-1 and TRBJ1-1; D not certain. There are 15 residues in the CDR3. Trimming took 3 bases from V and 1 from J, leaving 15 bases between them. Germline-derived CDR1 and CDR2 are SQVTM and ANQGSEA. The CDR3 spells CSVEVAWGGNTEAFF. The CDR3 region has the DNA TGCAGCGTTGAGGTAGCCTGGGGTGGGAACACTGAAGCTTTCTTT.

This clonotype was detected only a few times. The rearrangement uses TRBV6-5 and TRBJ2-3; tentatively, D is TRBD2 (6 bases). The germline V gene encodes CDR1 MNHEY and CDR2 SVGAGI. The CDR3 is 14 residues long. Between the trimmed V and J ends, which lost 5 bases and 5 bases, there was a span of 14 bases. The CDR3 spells CASSRLVAGDTQYF. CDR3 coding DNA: TGTGCCAGCAGTCGACTAGTGGCTGGAGATACGCAGTATTTT.

CDR3 amino acids: CASSMTSGSLVEQFF. The DNA of the CDR3 is TGTGCCAGCAGCATGACTAGCGGGAGTTTAGTAGAGCAGTTCTTC. The V gene is TRBV7-2, the J gene TRBJ2-1, with 12 bases identical to TRBD2. With V trimmed by 5 bases and J by 10 bases, 9 bases remained unmatched. Looked up from germline, CDR1 is SGHTA and CDR2 is FQGNSA. The CDR3 spans 15 residues.

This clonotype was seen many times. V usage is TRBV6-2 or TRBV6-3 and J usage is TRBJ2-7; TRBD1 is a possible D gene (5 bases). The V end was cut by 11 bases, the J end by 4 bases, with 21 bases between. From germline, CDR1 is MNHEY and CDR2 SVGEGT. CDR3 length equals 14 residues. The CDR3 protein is CAVQGHEFQYEQYF. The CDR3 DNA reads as TGTGCCGTCCAGGGCCACGAATTCCAGTACGAGCAGTACTTC.

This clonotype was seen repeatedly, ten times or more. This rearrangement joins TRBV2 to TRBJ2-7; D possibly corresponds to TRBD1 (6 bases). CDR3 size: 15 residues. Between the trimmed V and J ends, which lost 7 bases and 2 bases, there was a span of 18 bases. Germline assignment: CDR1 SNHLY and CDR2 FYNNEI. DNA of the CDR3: TGTGCCAGCATCGGAGGTCAGGGGAATCCCTACGAGCAGTACTTC. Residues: CASIGGQGNPYEQYF.

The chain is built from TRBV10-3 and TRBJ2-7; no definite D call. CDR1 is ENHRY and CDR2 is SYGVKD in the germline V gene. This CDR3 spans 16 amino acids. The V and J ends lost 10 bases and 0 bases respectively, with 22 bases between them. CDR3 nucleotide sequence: TGTGCCACCGACCCAGACGGGTCGTTCCTCTCCTACGAGCAGTACTTC. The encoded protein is CATDPDGSFLSYEQYF.

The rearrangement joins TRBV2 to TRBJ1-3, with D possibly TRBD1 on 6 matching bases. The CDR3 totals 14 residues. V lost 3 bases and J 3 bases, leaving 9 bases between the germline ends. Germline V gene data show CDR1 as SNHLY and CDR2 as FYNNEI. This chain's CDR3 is CASSELDSGNTIYF. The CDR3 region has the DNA TGTGCCAGCAGTGAGTTGGACAGTGGAAACACCATATATTTT.

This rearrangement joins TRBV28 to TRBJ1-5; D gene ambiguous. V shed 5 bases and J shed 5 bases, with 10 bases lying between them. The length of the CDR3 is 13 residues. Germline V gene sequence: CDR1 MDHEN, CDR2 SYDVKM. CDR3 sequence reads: CASSPEFHQPQHF. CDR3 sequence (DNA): TGTGCCAGCAGTCCTGAGTTCCATCAGCCCCAGCATTTT.

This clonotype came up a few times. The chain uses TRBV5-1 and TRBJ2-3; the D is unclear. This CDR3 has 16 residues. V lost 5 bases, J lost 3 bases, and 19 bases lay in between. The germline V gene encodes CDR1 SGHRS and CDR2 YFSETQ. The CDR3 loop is CASSSPETDATDTQYF. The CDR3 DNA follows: TGCGCCAGCAGTTCACCCGAAACGGACGCGACAGATACGCAGTATTTT.